Described below is a single T cell receptor (beta chain) sequence and its context. The sample originates from a study of blood T cell repertoires in COVID-19. Across the whole study: The cDNA or gDNA used as material had been derived from T cells, B-cell-depleted T cells, or PBMCs.

Measured with immunoSEQ multiplex PCR; TCRdb has only the in-frame clones, and not every one. Of about 100,000 clones in the sample, just over 85% were seen once. Sequencing was performed on PBMCs or T cells enriched from blood (not recorded which). The sequence derives from a woman in her fifties or sixties who had recovered from COVID-19.

CDR3 residues: CASKVDNQNYGYTF. In DNA form, the CDR3 reads TGCGCCAGCAAGGTCGACAATCAAAACTATGGCTACACCTTC. V usage is TRBV5-1 and J usage is TRBJ1-2; D remains unclear. Per the germline V gene, CDR1 is SGHRS and CDR2 is YFSETQ. V lost 6 bases to trimming and J lost 2 bases, with 14 bases between them. This CDR3 region has 14 residues.